This paragraph covers one T cell receptor (beta chain) sequence. Its cognate antigen is unknown. This specimen comes from a study of identifying expanded T cells in peripheral blood. Whole-study findings and limits: Across healthy donors, higher total template counts meant significantly greater roughly two-week count variance. Technical replicates showed roughly 1.2 changed clones; approximately 2 weeks roughly 15; four weeks 19.

The CDR3 runs to 12 residues. In germline, CDR1 is MNHNS, CDR2 SASEGT. V lost 8 bases, J lost 4 bases, and 9 bases lay in between. Healthy donors had no documented immune events, such as infections, while sampled. Some clones are missing from TCRdb's copy, which holds only in-frame ones; the method was immunoSEQ multiplex PCR. The profile covers about 52,000 clones, with 82% appearing a single time and approximately 14% taken by the ten largest. The receptor comes from a person between 18 and 75 years old in good health. What was sequenced was blood. V is TRBV6-1 and J is TRBJ1-3, with D unresolved. The CDR3 protein is CASRSTGNTIYF. The CDR3 DNA reads as TGTGCCAGCCGCTCGACGGGAAACACCATATATTTT.